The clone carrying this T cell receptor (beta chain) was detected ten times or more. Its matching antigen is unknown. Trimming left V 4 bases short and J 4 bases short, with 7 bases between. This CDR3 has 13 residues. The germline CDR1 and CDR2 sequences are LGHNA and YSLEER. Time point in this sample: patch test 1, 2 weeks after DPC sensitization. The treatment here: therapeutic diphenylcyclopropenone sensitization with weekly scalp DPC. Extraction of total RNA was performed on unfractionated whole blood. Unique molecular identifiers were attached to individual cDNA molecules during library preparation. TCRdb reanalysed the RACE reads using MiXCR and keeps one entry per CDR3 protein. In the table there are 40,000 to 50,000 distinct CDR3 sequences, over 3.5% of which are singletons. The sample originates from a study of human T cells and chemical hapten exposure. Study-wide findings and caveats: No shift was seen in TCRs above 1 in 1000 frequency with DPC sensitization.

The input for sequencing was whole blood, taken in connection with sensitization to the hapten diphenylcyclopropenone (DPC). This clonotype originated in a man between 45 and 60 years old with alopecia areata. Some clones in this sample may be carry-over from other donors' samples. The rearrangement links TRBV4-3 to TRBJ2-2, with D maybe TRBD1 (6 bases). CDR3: CASSPQGTGELFF. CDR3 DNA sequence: TGCGCCAGCAGCCCACAGGGCACCGGGGAGCTGTTTTTT.